One and the same sample provided the 22 T cell receptor beta chains below, sequenced in a study of OX40 agonist ivuxolimab in advanced cancers. The table came from immunoSEQ multiplex PCR; TCRdb's copy has only in-frame clones and leaves some out. The sample holds more than 35,000 clones, 86% seen once. The starting material was CD4+ or CD8+ T cells sorted from blood, obtained in a trial of the OX40 agonist ivuxolimab. These receptor sequences come from an adult with an advanced solid tumor such as melanoma, head and neck, liver or kidney cancer.

V usage is TRBV6-5 and J usage is TRBJ2-7, with 9 bases identical to TRBD1. This CDR3 spans 14 amino acids. Germline CDR1 reads MNHEY; CDR2 reads SVGAGI. The V and J ends lost 7 bases and 2 bases, in that order; junction bases with no gene match: 6. Here the CDR3 DNA reads TGTGCCAGCAAGACAGGGGGAGGGACCTACGAGCAGTACTTC. Translated: CASKTGGGTYEQYF.

The rearrangement links TRBV5-5 to TRBJ2-3; 10 bases map to TRBD2. The germline CDR1 and CDR2 sequences are SGHKS and YYEKEE (reference sequence). The CDR3 totals 16 residues. Losses at the gene ends were 1 base for V and 5 bases for J; bases not matched to a gene: 7. The CDR3 sequence is CASSLTSGRVVDTQYF. The CDR3 DNA sequence: TGTGCCAGCAGCTTGACCAGCGGGAGGGTTGTAGATACGCAGTATTTT.

In its sample, this clone ranks as medium-sized. V is TRBV27 and J is TRBJ2-4; D is ambiguous. This CDR3 has 17 residues. The germline CDR1 and CDR2 sequences are MNHEY and SMNVEV (reference sequence). Trimming pared 7 bases from V and 3 bases from J, leaving 22 bases between. As DNA, the CDR3 is TGTGCCAGCACCTCCCTGAGGAATGTGGAAGGCAAAAACATTCAGTACTTC. This sequence encodes CASTSLRNVEGKNIQYF.

The chain combines TRBV28 with TRBJ1-1; perhaps TRBD1 as D (6 bases). CDR3 length equals 13 residues. The V and J ends lost 8 bases and 1 base respectively, with 11 bases between them. Germline CDR1 MDHEN, CDR2 SYDVKM. CDR3 loop: CASELTGNTEAFF. CDR3 coding DNA: TGTGCCAGCGAATTGACAGGGAACACTGAAGCTTTCTTT.

This clone has just a few counts. V and J are TRBV5-6 and TRBJ1-1; unclear D gene. Germline CDR1 reads SGHDT; CDR2 reads YYEEEE. The ends were cut back, 2 bases at V and 7 bases at J, with 6 bases in the middle. The CDR3 loop spans 11 amino acids. The CDR3 DNA reads TGTGCCAGCAGCTTCGGTGGTGAAGCTTTCTTT. Translation gives CASSFGGEAFF.

The chain recombines TRBV4-2 with TRBJ1-2, with 7 bases matching TRBD1. CDR1 is LGHNA, CDR2 YNFKEQ, per germline. CDR3 size: 18 residues. The trim removed 7 bases at V and 2 bases at J, leaving 19 bases unmatched. The CDR3 reads CASTTKVAGGVWNYGYTF. Here the CDR3 DNA reads TGTGCCAGCACCACCAAGGTAGCAGGGGGAGTATGGAACTATGGCTACACCTTC.

This chain uses TRBV27 with TRBJ1-5; D not resolved. The CDR3 sequence is 13 residues long. Trimming pared 3 bases from V and 5 bases from J, leaving 8 bases between. Per germline, CDR1 MNHEY and CDR2 SMNVEV (reference sequence). As DNA, the CDR3 is TGTGCCAGCAGTTTGGACGGTTATCAGCCCCAGCATTTT. Translating it yields CASSLDGYQPQHF.

The chain carries TRBV5-1 and TRBJ2-3; D possibly corresponds to TRBD2 (6 bases). Germline lookup yields CDR1 SGHRS and CDR2 YFSETQ. Trimming stripped 3 bases from V and 6 bases from J, with 17 bases between. The CDR3 length is 15 residues. CDR3 loop: CASSSTGTAPDTQYF. Here the CDR3 DNA reads TGCGCCAGCAGCTCCACCGGGACTGCCCCGGATACGCAGTATTTT.

The genes are TRBV7-8 and TRBJ1-2, with D possibly matching TRBD1 (5 bases). V was clipped by 0 bases and J by 2 bases, with 16 bases between them. In germline, CDR1 is SGHVS, CDR2 FQNEAQ. CDR3 length: 17 amino acids. The chain's CDR3 is CASSLAAGIVVNYGYTF. The CDR3, as DNA: TGTGCCAGCAGCTTAGCGGCAGGGATCGTAGTCAACTATGGCTACACCTTC.

The rearrangement links TRBV15 to TRBJ2-5; 7 nucleotides line up with TRBD2. CDR3 length: 17 amino acids. Unmatched junction bases numbered 9, after V lost 0 bases and J lost 2 bases. Looked up from germline, CDR1 is LNHNV and CDR2 is YYDKDF (reference sequence). The CDR3 loop reads CATSRDGPAGPQETQYF. In DNA form, the CDR3 reads TGTGCCACCAGCAGAGATGGTCCAGCGGGGCCGCAAGAGACCCAGTACTTC.

This clone was picked up a small number of times. The rearrangement links TRBV9 to TRBJ2-7, with D hard to call. Trimming pared 4 bases from V and 0 bases from J, leaving 17 bases between. Looked up from germline, CDR1 is SGDLS and CDR2 is YYNGEE. The CDR3 has 16 amino acids. CDR3 loop: CASSPSSKVSSYEQYF. In nucleotides, the CDR3 is TGTGCCAGCAGCCCCTCCTCTAAGGTTAGCTCCTACGAGCAGTACTTC.

This clone occurred a few times. The chain's CDR3 is CATSSEGYEQYF. In nucleotides, the CDR3 is TGTGCCACCAGCAGTGAGGGCTACGAGCAGTACTTC. This chain connects TRBV15 to TRBJ2-7, with a weak D call TRBD2 (5 bases). The CDR3 has 12 residues. V was clipped by 3 bases and J by 3 bases, with 6 bases between them. CDR1 and CDR2 from the germline V gene are LNHNV and YYDKDF (reference sequence).

J is TRBJ2-2 and V is TRBV5-4, with D hard to call. The CDR3 contains 13 residues. The V end lost 2 bases, the J end lost 3 bases, and 5 bases lay between the germline ends. Germline V lookup: CDR1 SGHNT, CDR2 YYREEE (reference sequence). The CDR3 DNA follows: TGTGCCAGCAGCTTCCGGGACACCGGGGAGCTGTTTTTT. Its translation: CASSFRDTGELFF.

This rearrangement joins TRBV7-6 to TRBJ2-1; no clear D. From germline, CDR1 is SGHVS and CDR2 FNYEAQ. The CDR3 extends over 15 amino acids. Trimming stripped 5 bases from V and 8 bases from J, with 19 bases between. The CDR3: CASSPRTEAWHEQFF. CDR3 nucleotides: TGTGCCAGCAGCCCAAGGACGGAAGCTTGGCATGAGCAGTTCTTC.

This clone was detected once. The V gene is TRBV30, the J gene TRBJ2-5, with 9 positions matching TRBD2. V lost 0 bases to trimming and J lost 5 bases; unmatched junction nucleotides: 13. The CDR3 is 17 residues long. The V gene's germline CDR1 is GTSNPN and CDR2 SVGIG (reference sequence). The DNA for the CDR3 is TGTGCCTGGAGTGTAAGTTCTCTAGCGGGACAGTCGGAGACCCAGTACTTC. Protein product: CAWSVSSLAGQSETQYF.

This chain connects TRBV27 to TRBJ2-3; tentatively, D is TRBD2 (5 bases). There are 14 residues in the CDR3. Germline CDR1 and CDR2: MNHEY and SMNVEV (reference sequence). The germline V and J ends were trimmed by 3 bases and 1 base, with 8 bases remaining between them. The CDR3 DNA reads as TGTGCCAGCAGTTTGTGGCGGGGCACAGATACGCAGTATTTT. Amino acids: CASSLWRGTDTQYF.

The rearrangement joins TRBV11-2 to TRBJ2-7, with 8 bases lining up with TRBD1. This CDR3 contains 18 residues. Trimming at V came to 3 bases and at J to 3 bases, leaving 16 bases not matched to a gene. The V gene's germline CDR1 is SGHAT and CDR2 FQNNGV. The CDR3 coding sequence is TGTGCCAGCAGCTTGTCAGCAGGGGGCCACCCTACCCTCTACGAGCAGTACTTC. Translation: CASSLSAGGHPTLYEQYF.

Note on this clone: One end of the junction fails to match germline, which may point to a read error. V gene TRBV10-2 combines with J gene TRBJ1-4; no clear D gene. There are 14 residues in the CDR3. Germline-derived CDR1 and CDR2 are WSHSY and SAAADI. The CDR3 bases are TGCGCCAGCAATGAGGGCAGCAAGAATGAAAAACTGTTTTTT. Residues: CASNEGSKNEKLFF.

This clone was found once. The chain recombines TRBV9 with TRBJ1-2, with no clear D. Trimming shortened V by 0 bases and J by 1 base, and 4 bases separated the two germline ends. The CDR3 runs to 13 residues. Germline CDR1 and CDR2: SGDLS and YYNGEE. The CDR3 DNA reads TGTGCCAGCAGCGTAGGGGGTAACTATGGCTACACCTTC. Amino acids: CASSVGGNYGYTF. Looking up the rest from reference TRBV9 and TRBJ1-2 gives the full variable domain: DSGVTQTPKHLITATGQRVTLRCSPRSGDLSVYWYQQSLDQGLQFLIQYYNGEERAKGNILERFSAQQFPDLHSELNLSSLELGDSALYFCASSVGGNYGYTFGSGTRLTVV.

The table lists this clone with a few counts. The chain links TRBV29-1 to TRBJ2-3; the D is unclear. The CDR3 spans 13 residues. Trimming left V 8 bases short and J 4 bases short, with 16 bases between. CDR1 SQVTM and CDR2 ANQGSEA come from the germline V gene. The CDR3 is CSSSGRGPDTQYF. Written as DNA, the CDR3 is TGCAGCTCCTCCGGCCGTGGCCCAGATACGCAGTATTTT.

The rearrangement joins TRBV6-6 to TRBJ2-3, with 7 bases fitting TRBD2. The trim removed 4 bases at V and 4 bases at J, leaving 11 bases unmatched. The CDR3 sequence is 16 residues long. CDR1 MNHNY and CDR2 SVGAGI come from the germline V gene (reference sequence). CDR3 DNA sequence: TGTGCCAGCAGTTGGGAGAAAGCGGGGACGGCAGATACGCAGTATTTT. Residues: CASSWEKAGTADTQYF.

This chain uses TRBV11-3 with TRBJ2-1, with D possibly matching TRBD2 (7 bases). There are 13 residues in the CDR3. Germline V gene data show CDR1 as SGHNT and CDR2 as YENEEA. The V end lost 5 bases, the J end lost 8 bases, and 13 bases lay between the germline ends. The CDR3 DNA reads as TGTGCCAGCAGCCCCCGGGGGGCTGATGAGCAGTTCTTC. Translation: CASSPRGADEQFF.